Listed here are 15 T cell receptor beta chains from one sample, sequenced in a study of T cells after posttransplantation cyclophosphamide (dated by TCRdb to 2016 to 2017). Library construction relied on the immunoSEQ multiplex PCR assay. The table was pulled from immuneACCESS by TCRdb, which kept in-frame rearrangements only. Such tables lose some clones; where checked, under half of the loss comes from unresolved V genes, and the rest has no known cause. This sample includes fewer than 40,000 clones, and none of them was observed just once. In total, the top ten clones hold 4% to 5.5% of the sample. The sample taken for sequencing was PBMCs. The source is a woman in her twenties or thirties in good health and a related stem cell transplant donor.

This clone has a count of ten or more. The chain combines TRBV6-2 or TRBV6-3 with TRBJ1-1; D might be TRBD1 (6 bases). V was trimmed by 6 bases and J by 5 bases, leaving 13 bases between them. The germline gives CDR1 MNHEY, CDR2 SVGEGT. This CDR3 is 13 amino acids long. CDR3 bases: TGTGCCAGCAGGAACAGGGTTGTGACTGAAGCTTTCTTT. Amino acid sequence: CASRNRVVTEAFF.

This clone occurred many times. V usage is TRBV7-9 and J usage is TRBJ2-7; TRBD2 might be the D (5 bases). Germline V gene data show CDR1 as SEHNR and CDR2 as FQNEAQ (reference sequence). The V and J ends lost 4 bases and 3 bases respectively, with 16 bases between them. The CDR3 consists of 15 residues. CDR3 loop: CASSSNAEAGYEQYF. The CDR3 DNA reads TGTGCCAGCAGCTCCAATGCGGAGGCGGGCTACGAGCAGTACTTC. The variable domain in full, with the rest retrieved from reference TRBV7-9 and TRBJ2-7, is DTGVSQNPRHKITKRGQNVTFRCDPISEHNRLYWYRQTLGQGPEFLTYFQNEAQLEKSRLLSDRFSAERPKGSFSTLEIQRTEQGDSAMYLCASSSNAEAGYEQYFGPGTRLTVT.

At least ten counts were recorded for this clone. The gene calls are TRBV6-2 or TRBV6-3 and TRBJ2-7, with TRBD1 as a possible D gene (5 bases). The V end lost 2 bases, the J end lost 2 bases, and 10 bases lay between the germline ends. The CDR3 runs 14 residues. Germline lookup yields CDR1 MNHEY and CDR2 SVGEGT. CDR3 loop: CASSYGRATYEQYF. In DNA, the CDR3 is TGTGCCAGCAGTTACGGCAGGGCAACCTACGAGCAGTACTTC.

This clone was counted many times. V is TRBV5-1 and J is TRBJ2-3, with D perhaps TRBD2 (6 bases). V lost 0 bases to trimming and J lost 4 bases, with 12 bases between them. The germline V gene encodes CDR1 SGHRS and CDR2 YFSETQ. The CDR3 contains 15 residues. The CDR3 spells CASSLGGVRADTQYF. CDR3 coding DNA: TGCGCCAGCAGCTTGGGCGGGGTCCGGGCAGATACGCAGTATTTT.

This chain connects TRBV9 to TRBJ2-5; 8 bases map to TRBD2. Germline CDR1 reads SGDLS; CDR2 reads YYNGEE. Trimming took 2 bases from V and 2 from J; bases not matched to a gene: 5. The CDR3 contains 15 residues. The CDR3 nucleotides read TGTGCCAGCAGCGTCGGGGGGGTGGGACAAGAGACCCAGTACTTC. This encodes CASSVGGVGQETQYF.

The gene calls are TRBV9 and TRBJ1-2, with TRBD1 matching 7 bases. Germline V lookup: CDR1 SGDLS, CDR2 YYNGEE. The CDR3 totals 14 residues. The trim removed 0 bases at V and 4 bases at J, leaving 3 bases unmatched. In DNA form, the CDR3 reads TGTGCCAGCAGCGTAGACAGGGGAGTCTATGGCTACACCTTC. Protein product: CASSVDRGVYGYTF.

This clone has at least ten counts. This chain joins TRBV28 and TRBJ1-1; D is unresolved. The CDR3 has 16 amino acids. Germline V gives CDR1 MDHEN, CDR2 SYDVKM. Trimming took off 6 bases at V and 0 bases at J, with 17 bases between the two ends. The CDR3 is CASSHSNLLMNTEAFF. DNA for the CDR3: TGTGCCAGCAGCCATTCGAACTTGCTCATGAACACTGAAGCTTTCTTT.

This clone has more than one count but fewer than ten. The chain links TRBV6-2 or TRBV6-3 to TRBJ1-4; D is undetermined. Trimming shortened V by 7 bases and J by 0 bases, and 15 bases separated the two germline ends. The CDR3 totals 16 residues. Looked up from germline, CDR1 is MNHEY and CDR2 is SVGEGT. The CDR3 DNA reads as TGTGCCAGCAAGAAAGGTGAAACTACAACTAATGAAAAACTGTTTTTT. This sequence encodes CASKKGETTTNEKLFF.

This clone was counted between two and nine times. The chain links TRBV23-1 to TRBJ1-5, with 7 bases that match TRBD1. TRBV23-1 is labeled an ORF, and its function is uncertain. The CDR3 contains 12 residues. CDR3 loop: CAQLRQGLPQHF. The CDR3 DNA is TGCGCACAATTACGACAGGGACTGCCCCAGCATTTT.

Only a few counts were recorded for this clone. The chain uses TRBV7-7 and TRBJ2-7; 12 nucleotides line up with TRBD2. Losses at the gene ends were 5 bases for V and 5 bases for J; bases not matched to a gene: 7. The CDR3 loop spans 15 amino acids. CDR1 is SSHAT and CDR2 is FNYEAQ in the germline V gene (reference sequence). The DNA for the CDR3 is TGTGCCAGCAGCAAGGGACTAGCGGGTCCCGACGAGCAGTACTTC. Protein product: CASSKGLAGPDEQYF.

This clone is medium-sized. The chain links TRBV6-4 to TRBJ2-6; D might be TRBD2 (6 bases). Germline V gene data show CDR1 as MRHNA and CDR2 as SNTAGT. The V end lost 4 bases, the J end lost 2 bases, and 6 bases lay between the germline ends. CDR3 length: 14 amino acids. In nucleotides, the CDR3 is TGTGCCAGCAGTGGACTAGCTGGGGCCAACGTCCTGACTTTC. Protein product: CASSGLAGANVLTF.

In its sample, this clone was seen many times. The CDR3: CAIAGEGFGEQYF. The CDR3 DNA sequence: TGTGCCATAGCAGGCGAGGGTTTCGGAGAGCAGTACTTC. The chain carries TRBV10-3 and TRBJ2-7, with D tentatively TRBD2 (5 bases). This CDR3 comprises 13 residues. CDR1 is ENHRY, CDR2 SYGVKD, per germline. V gave up 9 bases and J gave up 7 bases, with 19 bases separating them.

This clone was counted ten times or more. The V call is TRBV29-1, the J call TRBJ1-3; D unclear. V lost 3 bases, J lost 0 bases, and 3 bases lay in between. The V gene's germline CDR1 is SQVTM and CDR2 ANQGSEA. The CDR3 is made up of 12 amino acids. CDR3 sequence (DNA): TGCAGCGTTGACAGCTCTGGAAACACCATATATTTT. Its protein product is CSVDSSGNTIYF.

This clone occurred many times. The chain joins TRBV4-1 to TRBJ2-1; 9 bases are shared with TRBD1. The germline V gene has CDR1 MGHRA and CDR2 YSYEKL. The CDR3 is 15 amino acids. The ends lost 1 base at V and 3 bases at J; junction bases unmatched: 1. The CDR3 DNA reads as TGCGCCAGCAGCCAAGGGGACAGGGACTACAATGAGCAGTTCTTC. This gives the protein CASSQGDRDYNEQFF.

This clone occurred many times. This sequence joins TRBV4-1 and TRBJ1-5, with a weak D call TRBD1 (5 bases). V was clipped by 0 bases and J by 4 bases, with 10 bases between them. CDR1 is MGHRA, CDR2 YSYEKL, per germline. The CDR3 contains 15 residues. CDR3 DNA sequence: TGCGCCAGCAGCCAAGAGCCTCACAGGAATCAGCCCCAGCATTTT. Protein sequence: CASSQEPHRNQPQHF.